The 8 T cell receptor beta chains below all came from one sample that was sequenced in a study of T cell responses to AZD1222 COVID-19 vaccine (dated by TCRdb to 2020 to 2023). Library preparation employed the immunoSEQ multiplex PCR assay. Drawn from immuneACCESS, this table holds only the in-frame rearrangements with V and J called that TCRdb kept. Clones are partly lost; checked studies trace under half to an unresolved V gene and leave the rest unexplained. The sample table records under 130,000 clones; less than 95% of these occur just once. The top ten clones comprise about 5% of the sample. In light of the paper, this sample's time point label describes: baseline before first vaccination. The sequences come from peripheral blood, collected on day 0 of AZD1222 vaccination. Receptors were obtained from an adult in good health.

The CDR3 reads CGGLLLAGGPHSYEQYF. The CDR3 nucleotides are TGTGGAGGTCTCCTACTAGCGGGGGGGCCGCATTCCTACGAGCAGTACTTC. This sequence joins TRBV28 and TRBJ2-7; 13 nucleotides line up with TRBD2. CDR1 and CDR2 from the germline V gene are MDHEN and SYDVKM. The CDR3 spans 17 residues.

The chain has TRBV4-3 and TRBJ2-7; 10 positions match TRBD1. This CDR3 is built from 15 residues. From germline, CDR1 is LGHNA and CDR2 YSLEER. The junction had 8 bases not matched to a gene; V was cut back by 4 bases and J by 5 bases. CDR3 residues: CASSPSPGQGNEQYF. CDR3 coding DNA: TGCGCCAGCAGCCCTTCCCCGGGACAGGGGAACGAGCAGTACTTC.

CDR3 sequence (DNA): TGCGCCAGCAGCCAAGATACAGGGGGCGAGAATGAGCAGTTCTTC. Protein sequence: CASSQDTGGENEQFF. The V gene is TRBV4-3, the J gene TRBJ2-1, with TRBD1 matching 9 bases. Germline assignment: CDR1 LGHNA and CDR2 YSLEER. V trimming: 0 bases; J trimming: 7 bases; junction bases outside the gene matches: 4. The CDR3 has 15 amino acids.

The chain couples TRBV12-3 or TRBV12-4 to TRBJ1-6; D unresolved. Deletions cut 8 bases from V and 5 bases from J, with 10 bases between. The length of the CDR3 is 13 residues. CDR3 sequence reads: CASSHRDNSPLHF. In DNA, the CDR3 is TGTGCCAGCTCACATCGGGATAATTCACCCCTCCACTTT.

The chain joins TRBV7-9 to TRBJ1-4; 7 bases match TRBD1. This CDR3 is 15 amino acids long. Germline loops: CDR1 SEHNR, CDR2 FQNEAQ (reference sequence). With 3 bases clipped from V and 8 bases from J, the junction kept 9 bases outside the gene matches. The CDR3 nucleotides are TGTGCCAGCAGCTTCGGAGGGGGCGCAGGGGAAAAACTGTTTTTT. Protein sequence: CASSFGGGAGEKLFF.

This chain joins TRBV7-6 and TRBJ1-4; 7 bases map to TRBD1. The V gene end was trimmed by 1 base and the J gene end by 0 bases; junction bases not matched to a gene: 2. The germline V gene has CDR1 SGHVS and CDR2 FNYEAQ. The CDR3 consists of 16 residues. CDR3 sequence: CASSLVGTATNEKLFF. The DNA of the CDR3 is TGTGCCAGCAGCTTAGTTGGGACAGCAACTAATGAAAAACTGTTTTTT.

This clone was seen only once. The CDR3 protein is CASSQDGTGLANEQFF. The CDR3 region has the DNA TGCGCCAGCAGCCAAGATGGGACAGGCCTTGCGAATGAGCAGTTCTTC. The chain recombines TRBV4-3 with TRBJ2-1, with TRBD1 identical over 8 bases. CDR1 LGHNA and CDR2 YSLEER come from the germline V gene. The CDR3 is made up of 16 amino acids. With V trimmed by 0 bases and J by 7 bases, 8 bases remained unmatched.

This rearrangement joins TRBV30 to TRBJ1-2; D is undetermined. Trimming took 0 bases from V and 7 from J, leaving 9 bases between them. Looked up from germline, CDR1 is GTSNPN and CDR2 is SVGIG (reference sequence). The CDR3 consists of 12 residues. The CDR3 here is CAWSVLSSGYTF. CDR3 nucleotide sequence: TGTGCCTGGAGTGTATTATCGAGTGGCTACACCTTC. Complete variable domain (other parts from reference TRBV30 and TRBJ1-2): SQTIHQWPATLVQPVGSPLSLECTVEGTSNPNLYWYRQAAGRGLQLLFYSVGIGQISSEVPQNLSASRPQDRQFILSSKKLLLSDSGFYLCAWSVLSSGYTFGSGTRLTVV.